This TCR beta chain derives from a study of human T cells and chemical hapten exposure. Study outcomes and limitations: Expanded TCRs produced significantly more large CDR3 similarity clusters than controls did.

The sample's time point: patch test 3, about 24 weeks after DPC sensitization. The treatment was: therapeutic diphenylcyclopropenone sensitization with weekly scalp DPC. Patch tests were applied only after blood draws. Individual cDNA molecules (in the library) carried attached unique molecular identifiers. One entry per CDR3 protein, called by TCRdb with MiXCR from the RACE reads. Seen here are 100,000 to 120,000 distinct CDR3 sequences, 34% observed once, and the top ten hold about 2.9%. Germline lookup yields CDR1 SQVTM and CDR2 ANQGSEA. This CDR3 is 12 amino acids long. Trimming removed 4 bases at V and 6 bases at J, with 13 bases between. This clonotype was seen many times. Its target is unknown.

The genes are TRBV29-1 and TRBJ2-7; D may be TRBD2 (6 bases). The sequence was obtained from a man aged 35 to 55 with alopecia areata. Some clones in this sample may be carry-over from other donors' samples. Sample: whole blood, taken in connection with sensitization to the hapten diphenylcyclopropenone (DPC). The CDR3 region is CSVVPRLGEQYF. CDR3 bases: TGCAGCGTTGTCCCACGACTAGGCGAGCAGTACTTC.